This TCR beta chain came from a study of response to subunit inactivated influenza vaccine. The CDR3 runs 14 residues. CDR1 LGHDT and CDR2 YNNKEL come from the germline V gene (reference sequence). Trimming cost V 4 bases and J 3 bases; bases outside gene matches: 5. Each CDR3 protein is one row after TCRdb ran MiXCR on the RT-PCR reads. Of 550,000 to 800,000 distinct CDR3 sequences in the sample, approximately 14% were seen once. The specimen was PBMCs from blood, collected roughly 13 days after vaccination. This clonotype was sampled from a man aged 45-65 years who received an inactivated influenza vaccine. This chain connects TRBV3-1 to TRBJ2-7; the match to TRBD2 covers 8 bases. CDR3 in amino acids: CASSLTSVNYEQYF. The DNA of the CDR3 is TGTGCCAGCAGCCTGACTAGCGTGAACTACGAGCAGTACTTC.